This T cell receptor beta chain comes out of a study of CXCR3-negative and CXCR3-positive naive CD8 T cells. The overall study: Sequencing brought in 150 million or so TRB reads altogether, and each library got about 1.5 +/- 0.3 million. Study results and caveats: CXCR3-negative naive cells had less hydrophobic TRB CDR3s than did CXCR3-positive naive cells. Memory CD8+ cells showed much lower diversity, while both naive subsets were comparably high. TRB CDR3 properties were used to infer TCR strength, and surface CD5 was comparable between naive subsets.

As to this clonotype: The target antigen is unknown.

Researchers sorted about 320,000 cells of each CD8+ T cell subset in triplicate. Researchers prepared the TRB cDNA libraries using 5' RACE with UMI labels. TCRdb reprocessed the 5' RACE reads and reports one entry per CDR3 protein, with no DNA. The clone table shows 150,000 or so distinct CDR3 sequences, with the ten largest holding approximately 0.5%. Germline CDR1 is SGHDN and CDR2 is FVKESK. This CDR3 region has 14 residues. The sequence came from a human donor in good health. Some clones in this sample may be carry-over from other donors' samples. V is TRBV14 and J is TRBJ1-2; TCRdb picks TRBD1, but there is no DNA to check that call. Material for sequencing was naive CXCR3+ CD8+ T cells from blood. Sample subset: CD45RO-CCR7+CD27+CD95- naive CD8+ T cells expressing CXCR3 (TNR3+). CDR3 amino acids: CASRETGGHYGYTF.